This T cell receptor (beta chain) was observed in a study of T-cell reconstitution after alpha-beta-depleted transplantation in children. Notes on the study in general: Surviving recipient T cells and thymic progenitors produced the high day-60 TCRbeta diversity seen in some patients. One year post-transplant, T-cell counts and diversity were largely derived from T cells produced anew.

Trimming at V came to 2 bases and at J to 3 bases, leaving 1 base not matched to a gene. Germline V gene sequence: CDR1 LNHNV, CDR2 YYDKDF (reference sequence). The CDR3 is 13 amino acids. As for this clonotype: The antigen is undetermined.

The TCRbeta library was prepared with unique molecular identifiers. Using its own MiXCR run on the PCR reads, TCRdb lists one record per CDR3 protein. The sample includes about 980,000 distinct CDR3 sequences, about 29% seen only once; the top ten take 25% to 35%. The chain links TRBV15 to TRBJ2-7; 7 nucleotides line up with TRBD1. The source material was PBMCs, mostly from graft donor cells, sampled 360 days after TCRalphabeta/CD19-depleted stem cell transplant. The sequence came from a boy in the first two years of life who had a stem cell transplant for SCID, so the T cells may come from the graft donor. CDR3 in DNA: TGTGCCACCAGCAGACGGGACAGCTACGAGCAGTACTTC. It codes for CATSRRDSYEQYF.